The next 31 T cell receptor beta chains were all read from a single sample in a study of T-cell memory formation after mild COVID-19. TCRdb fed the 5' RACE reads into MiXCR, producing one record per CDR3 protein. The sample includes a few hundred thousand distinct CDR3 sequences, roughly 9.4% of them seen just once. The sample was PBMCs or a T cell subset sorted from them (not recorded which). The receptors were sampled from a man in his late teens or twenties who had mild COVID-19 (a few samples of this study predate the infection). Cell type and time point are not known.

The chain carries TRBV3-1 and TRBJ2-1, with 10 bases matching TRBD1. The CDR3 contains 14 residues. Germline assignment: CDR1 LGHDT and CDR2 YNNKEL (reference sequence). The V segment lost 4 bases and the J segment 7 bases; nucleotides outside the gene matches: 4. DNA of the CDR3: TGTGCCAGCAGCCGAGGGACAGGGGCTAATGAGCAGTTCTTC. Amino acids: CASSRGTGANEQFF.

There are a few counts of this clonotype. The chain combines TRBV19 with TRBJ2-5; TRBD2 might be the D (6 bases). Germline V gene data show CDR1 as LNHDA and CDR2 as SQIVND (reference sequence). The V and J ends lost 7 bases and 0 bases respectively, with 12 bases between them. This CDR3 has 14 residues. The CDR3: CASMGTHYQETQYF. The CDR3 coding sequence is TGTGCCAGTATGGGGACTCACTACCAAGAGACCCAGTACTTC. Combining the CDR3 with reference TRBV19 and TRBJ2-5 gives the whole variable domain DGGITQSPKYLFRKEGQNVTLSCEQNLNHDAMYWYRQDPGQGLRLIYYSQIVNDFQKGDIAEGYSVSREKKESFPLTVTSAQKNPTAFYLCASMGTHYQETQYFGPGTRLLVL.

The chain uses TRBV18 and TRBJ2-1; D is perhaps TRBD2 (6 bases). CDR1 is KGHSH, CDR2 LQKENI, per germline. The length of the CDR3 is 14 residues. The V end was cut by 3 bases, the J end by 10 bases, with 16 bases between. For the CDR3, the DNA is TGTGCCAGCTCACCCGTAGATCCCCGGGGGGAGCAGTTCTTC. It codes for CASSPVDPRGEQFF.

The gene calls are TRBV6-5 and TRBJ2-1; TRBD2 is a possible D gene (5 bases). The CDR3 spans 13 residues. From germline, CDR1 is MNHEY and CDR2 SVGAGI. V shed 3 bases and J shed 7 bases, with 10 bases lying between them. Here the CDR3 reads CASSYRSGNEQFF. Written as DNA, the CDR3 is TGTGCCAGCAGTTATCGTTCGGGGAATGAGCAGTTCTTC.

The chain employs TRBV20-1 and TRBJ2-3; 12 positions agree with TRBD2. The CDR3 length is 15 residues. CDR1 is DFQATT and CDR2 is SNEGSKA in the germline V gene (reference sequence). V lost 2 bases and J lost 6; bases outside the gene matches: 6. For the CDR3, the DNA is TGCAGTGCTAGAAGGGTAGGACTAGCGGGGGATACGCAGTATTTT. Translated: CSARRVGLAGDTQYF.

The table lists this clonotype with a few counts. The J gene is TRBJ2-3, the V gene TRBV10-2; 7 bases are a match to TRBD2. Trimming cost V 3 bases and J 3 bases; bases outside gene matches: 3. The CDR3 spans 14 residues. Germline V lookup: CDR1 WSHSY, CDR2 SAAADI. CDR3 loop: CASSDGGRTDTQYF. The CDR3 DNA sequence: TGCGCCAGCAGTGACGGGGGGAGGACAGATACGCAGTATTTT.

This clonotype was seen ten or more times. The J gene is TRBJ2-1, the V gene TRBV27; TRBD1 is a possible D gene (5 bases). The ends were cut back, 2 bases at V and 8 bases at J, with 7 bases in the middle. This CDR3 is 12 amino acids long. In germline, CDR1 is MNHEY, CDR2 SMNVEV (reference sequence). The CDR3 reads CASSLQGDEQFF. CDR3 bases: TGTGCCAGCAGTTTACAGGGTGATGAGCAGTTCTTC.

The V and J genes are TRBV6-1 and TRBJ2-2, with D tentatively TRBD1 (6 bases). Germline V gene sequence: CDR1 MNHNS, CDR2 SASEGT. The CDR3 is 15 residues long. The ends were cut back, 2 bases at V and 7 bases at J, with 14 bases in the middle. The CDR3 spells CASSEIRQGHGELFF. The CDR3 nucleotides are TGTGCCAGCAGTGAAATTAGGCAGGGGCACGGGGAGCTGTTTTTT.

The chain employs TRBV24-1 and TRBJ1-1; weak D call: TRBD1 (5 bases). Germline CDR1 and CDR2: KGHDR and SFDVKD. The V end lost 4 bases, the J end lost 11 bases, and 13 bases lay between the germline ends. This CDR3 has 12 residues. For the CDR3, the DNA is TGTGCCACCAGTGACCAGGGATCGAAGGCTTTCTTT. As protein: CATSDQGSKAFF.

Only a few counts were recorded for this clonotype. V is TRBV7-9 and J is TRBJ1-5, with D possibly matching TRBD1 (5 bases). CDR3 length: 12 residues. Germline lookup yields CDR1 SEHNR and CDR2 FQNEAQ (reference sequence). V was clipped by 6 bases and J by 7 bases, with 10 bases between them. The CDR3 DNA sequence: TGTGCCAGCAGGTTTAGGGGACAGCCCCAGCATTTT. Translated, it gives CASRFRGQPQHF.

The chain joins TRBV6-6 to TRBJ2-1; 7 bases are a match to TRBD1. There are 16 residues in the CDR3. The V gene's germline CDR1 is MNHNY and CDR2 SVGAGI (reference sequence). The J segment lost 5 bases and the V segment lost 1 base, leaving 8 bases of the junction unmatched. Here the CDR3 reads CASSYLPSGQHNEQFF. The CDR3 nucleotides read TGTGCCAGCAGTTACTTACCATCGGGACAGCACAATGAGCAGTTCTTC.

Many counts were recorded for this clonotype. The chain uses TRBV7-2 and TRBJ2-2, with 7 nucleotides matching TRBD1. Germline CDR1 is SGHTA and CDR2 is FQGNSA. There are 14 residues in the CDR3. The V segment lost 7 bases and the J segment 2 bases; nucleotides outside the gene matches: 4. In nucleotides, the CDR3 is TGTGCCAGCACCTGGGACAGTAACACCGGGGAGCTGTTTTTT. Amino acids: CASTWDSNTGELFF.

V and J are TRBV28 and TRBJ2-3; 7 bases agree with TRBD2. Germline lookup yields CDR1 MDHEN and CDR2 SYDVKM. Trimming removed 6 bases from V and 2 bases from J; junction bases left unmatched: 11. The CDR3 has 16 amino acids. CDR3 DNA sequence: TGTGCCAGCAGCCCCGGGGGGAAAGGGATCACAGATACGCAGTATTTT. It codes for CASSPGGKGITDTQYF.

This clonotype was seen a few times. The V gene is TRBV19, the J gene TRBJ1-3, with 9 bases lining up with TRBD1. J lost 4 bases, V lost 10 bases, and 11 bases had no gene match. This CDR3 comprises 15 residues. Germline V lookup: CDR1 LNHDA, CDR2 SQIVND (reference sequence). The CDR3 sequence is CATNLDRGDGNTIYF. The CDR3 DNA reads as TGTGCCACCAACCTTGACAGGGGGGACGGAAACACCATATATTTT.

This clonotype was seen more than once but under ten times. The CDR3 here is CASPSSGDYHTDTQYF. CDR3 in DNA: TGTGCCAGCCCCTCTAGCGGGGATTACCACACAGATACGCAGTATTTT. The chain couples TRBV6-5 to TRBJ2-3; 9 positions agree with TRBD2. The CDR3 is made up of 16 amino acids. Germline-derived CDR1 and CDR2 are MNHEY and SVGAGI. V gave up 8 bases and J gave up 2 bases; unmatched junction bases: 11.

The chain has TRBV7-9 and TRBJ2-7, with 12 bases matching TRBD1. The length of the CDR3 is 14 residues. V shed 5 bases and J 6 bases; nucleotides not matched to a gene: 5. CDR1 is SEHNR and CDR2 is FQNEAQ in the germline V gene (reference sequence). CDR3 nucleotides: TGTGCCAGCAGCCAAGGGGACAGGGGGCGCGAGCAGTACTTC. Its protein product is CASSQGDRGREQYF.

This clonotype was found a few times. The chain recombines TRBV30 with TRBJ1-1; D call uncertain. There are 12 residues in the CDR3. V lost 3 bases, J lost 2 bases, and 7 bases lay in between. Germline values: CDR1 GTSNPN, CDR2 SVGIG (reference sequence). The CDR3 sequence is CAWRGGNTEAFF. The CDR3 DNA sequence: TGTGCCTGGAGAGGAGGAAACACTGAAGCTTTCTTT. The full variable domain, completed using reference TRBV30 and TRBJ1-1, is SQTIHQWPATLVQPVGSPLSLECTVEGTSNPNLYWYRQAAGRGLQLLFYSVGIGQISSEVPQNLSASRPQDRQFILSSKKLLLSDSGFYLCAWRGGNTEAFFGQGTRLTVV.

This clonotype turned up a few times. The genes are TRBV7-2 and TRBJ2-5; 8 bases are a match to TRBD1. V lost 5 bases, J lost 4 bases, and 6 bases stayed unmatched. The CDR3 has 14 amino acids. Germline V CDR1 and CDR2: SGHTA, FQGNSA. The CDR3 DNA reads as TGTGCCAGCAGCGATACAGGGGGTTTAGAGACCCAGTACTTC. It translates to CASSDTGGLETQYF.

The table lists this clonotype with a few counts. The rearrangement uses TRBV27 and TRBJ1-6; TRBD1 matches 8 bases. The CDR3 length is 14 residues. Per the germline V gene, CDR1 is MNHEY and CDR2 is SMNVEV (reference sequence). J was trimmed by 10 bases and V by 3 bases; bases with no gene match: 5. CDR3 in amino acids: CASSFDRGLSPLHF. CDR3 in DNA: TGTGCCAGCAGTTTTGACAGGGGTTTATCACCCCTCCACTTT.

This clonotype has a handful of counts. This chain uses TRBV11-2 with TRBJ2-1; D unresolved. CDR1 is SGHAT, CDR2 FQNNGV, per germline. The germline V and J ends were trimmed by 4 bases and 6 bases, with 10 bases remaining between them. The CDR3 extends over 13 amino acids. This CDR3 reads CASSSDRRNEQFF. In DNA, the CDR3 is TGTGCCAGCAGCTCGGACCGGCGCAATGAGCAGTTCTTC. Full variable domain (remainder filled in from reference TRBV11-2 and TRBJ2-1): EAGVAQSPRYKIIEKRQSVAFWCNPISGHATLYWYQQILGQGPKLLIQFQNNGVVDDSQLPKDRFSAERLKGVDSTLKIQPAKLEDSAVYLCASSSDRRNEQFFGPGTRLTVL.

The chain is built from TRBV7-2 and TRBJ1-4; no firm D call. This CDR3 region has 16 residues. Trimming removed 6 bases at V and 0 bases at J, with 14 bases between. Germline CDR1 is SGHTA and CDR2 is FQGNSA. This CDR3 is CASSPSLLATNEKLFF. For the CDR3, the DNA is TGTGCCAGCAGTCCTTCACTATTGGCAACTAATGAAAAACTGTTTTTT.

V and J are TRBV3-1 and TRBJ1-2; no definite D call. CDR1 LGHDT and CDR2 YNNKEL come from the germline V gene (reference sequence). Between the trimmed V and J ends, which lost 4 bases and 5 bases, there was a span of 11 bases. The length of the CDR3 is 13 residues. The CDR3: CASSPGPGYGYTF. The CDR3 nucleotides are TGTGCCAGCAGCCCTGGACCCGGGTATGGCTACACCTTC.

This clonotype occurred a few times. This chain's CDR3 is CASSSGLAGEPSYNEQFF. DNA for the CDR3: TGCGCCAGCAGCTCAGGACTAGCGGGGGAACCTTCCTACAATGAGCAGTTCTTC. The rearrangement uses TRBV5-1 and TRBJ2-1; TRBD2 matches at 13 bases. This CDR3 region has 18 residues. V dropped 3 bases and J dropped 1; count of bases not matched to a gene: 7. Per the germline V gene, CDR1 is SGHRS and CDR2 is YFSETQ.

The V call is TRBV7-3, the J call TRBJ2-3; 12 bases map to TRBD2. Per germline, CDR1 SGHTA and CDR2 FQGTGA. The length of the CDR3 is 16 residues. Germline trimming cut 11 bases from V and 4 bases from J; bases unmatched to any gene: 13. The CDR3 region has the DNA TGTGCCGTAGCACGACTAGCGGGGGAGGGAGCAGATACGCAGTATTTT. Translation: CAVARLAGEGADTQYF.

A few counts support this clonotype. The chain carries TRBV5-1 and TRBJ2-5; 9 bases line up with TRBD2. This CDR3 contains 14 residues. Germline-derived CDR1 and CDR2 are SGHRS and YFSETQ. The V and J ends lost 2 bases and 3 bases, in that order; junction bases with no gene match: 2. This CDR3 is CASSFLAGEETQYF. CDR3 nucleotide sequence: TGCGCCAGCAGCTTTTTAGCGGGGGAAGAGACCCAGTACTTC.

This clonotype was observed at least ten times. The chain has TRBV12-5 and TRBJ2-3, with 9 bases matching TRBD1. In germline, CDR1 is LGHNT, CDR2 FRNRAP. Unmatched junction bases numbered 3, after V lost 4 bases and J lost 4 bases. This CDR3 is 14 amino acids long. The CDR3: CASGSRTGADTQYF. DNA of the CDR3: TGTGCTAGTGGTTCGCGGACAGGGGCAGATACGCAGTATTTT.

This clonotype was observed a handful of times. The rearrangement uses TRBV3-1 and TRBJ1-5; weak D call: TRBD1 (5 bases). The ends were cut back, 1 base at V and 4 bases at J, with 8 bases in the middle. CDR3 length equals 14 residues. The V gene's germline CDR1 is LGHDT and CDR2 YNNKEL (reference sequence). CDR3 protein: CASSQGRGNQPQHF. CDR3 coding DNA: TGTGCCAGCAGCCAAGGTAGGGGTAATCAGCCCCAGCATTTT.

This clonotype occurred a few times. The chain couples TRBV6-5 to TRBJ2-3; D perhaps matches TRBD2 (5 bases). The V end was cut by 6 bases, the J end by 0 bases, with 13 bases between. Per germline, CDR1 MNHEY and CDR2 SVGAGI. CDR3 size: 15 residues. The CDR3 region has the DNA TGTGCCAGCAGGGCGGGTCCCTTAAGCACAGATACGCAGTATTTT. This sequence encodes CASRAGPLSTDTQYF.

This clonotype appeared many times. The chain links TRBV7-2 to TRBJ1-5; TRBD1 might be the D (6 bases). Trimming removed 3 bases at V and 1 base at J, with 16 bases between. The CDR3 is made up of 17 amino acids. The germline CDR1 and CDR2 sequences are SGHTA and FQGNSA. The CDR3 nucleotides read TGTGCCAGCAGCTTGTGGCACTCGGGACAAAGCAATCAGCCCCAGCATTTT. Amino acid sequence: CASSLWHSGQSNQPQHF.

This clonotype was seen many times. V usage is TRBV9 and J usage is TRBJ2-7, with D possibly TRBD1 on 5 matching bases. CDR3 size: 15 residues. Germline loops: CDR1 SGDLS, CDR2 YYNGEE. V was cut by 0 bases and J by 4 bases, with 14 bases left in between. The CDR3 reads CASSVVARAPYEQYV. DNA for the CDR3: TGTGCCAGCAGCGTAGTGGCCAGGGCCCCTTACGAGCAGTACGTC.

This clonotype showed up just a few times. This chain uses TRBV7-2 with TRBJ1-6; D is uncertain. V was pared by 0 bases and J by 8 bases, with 11 bases between. CDR1 and CDR2 (germline): SGHTA, FQGNSA. This CDR3 comprises 15 residues. This CDR3 reads CASSLAWWRDSPLHF. CDR3 bases: TGTGCCAGCAGCTTAGCGTGGTGGCGCGATTCACCCCTCCACTTT.